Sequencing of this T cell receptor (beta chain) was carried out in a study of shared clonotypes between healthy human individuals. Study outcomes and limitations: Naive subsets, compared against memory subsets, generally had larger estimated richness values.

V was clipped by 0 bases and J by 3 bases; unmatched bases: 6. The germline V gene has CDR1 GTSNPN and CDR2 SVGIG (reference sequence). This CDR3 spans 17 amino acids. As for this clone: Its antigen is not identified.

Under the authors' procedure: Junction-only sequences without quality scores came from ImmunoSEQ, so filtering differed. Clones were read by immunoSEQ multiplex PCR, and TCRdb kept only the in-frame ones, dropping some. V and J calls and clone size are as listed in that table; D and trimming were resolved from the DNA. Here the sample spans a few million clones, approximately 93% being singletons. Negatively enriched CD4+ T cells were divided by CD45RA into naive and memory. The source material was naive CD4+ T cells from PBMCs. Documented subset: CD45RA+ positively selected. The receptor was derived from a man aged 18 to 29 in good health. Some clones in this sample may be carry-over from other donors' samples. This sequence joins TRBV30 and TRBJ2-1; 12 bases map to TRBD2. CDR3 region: CAWSVLASGRVYNEQFF. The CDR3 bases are TGTGCCTGGAGTGTACTGGCTAGCGGGAGGGTCTACAATGAGCAGTTCTTC.